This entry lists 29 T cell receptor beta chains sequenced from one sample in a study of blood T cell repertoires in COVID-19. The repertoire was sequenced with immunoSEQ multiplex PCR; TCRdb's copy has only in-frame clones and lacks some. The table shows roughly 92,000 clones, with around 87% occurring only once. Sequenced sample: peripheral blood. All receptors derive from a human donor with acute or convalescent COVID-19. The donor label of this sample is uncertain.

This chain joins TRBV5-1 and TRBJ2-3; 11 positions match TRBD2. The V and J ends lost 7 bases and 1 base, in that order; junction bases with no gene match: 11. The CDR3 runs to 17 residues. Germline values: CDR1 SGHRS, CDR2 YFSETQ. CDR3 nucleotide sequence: TGCGCCAGCGAGTCTAGCGGGGGGACCTCTGGCACAGATACGCAGTATTTT. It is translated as CASESSGGTSGTDTQYF. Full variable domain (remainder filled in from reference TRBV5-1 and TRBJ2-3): KAGVTQTPRYLIKTRGQQVTLSCSPISGHRSVSWYQQTPGQGLQFLFEYFSETQRNKGNFPGRFSGRQFSNSRSEMNVSTLELGDSALYLCASESSGGTSGTDTQYFGPGTRLTVL.

CDR3 nucleotides: TGCGCCAGCAGACCGTCCACAGGGAACACTGAAGCTTTCTTT. Amino acids: CASRPSTGNTEAFF. The chain combines TRBV5-1 with TRBJ1-1; perhaps TRBD1 as D (5 bases). This CDR3 has 14 amino acids. Trimming stripped 5 bases from V and 1 base from J, with 12 bases between. The germline V gene has CDR1 SGHRS and CDR2 YFSETQ.

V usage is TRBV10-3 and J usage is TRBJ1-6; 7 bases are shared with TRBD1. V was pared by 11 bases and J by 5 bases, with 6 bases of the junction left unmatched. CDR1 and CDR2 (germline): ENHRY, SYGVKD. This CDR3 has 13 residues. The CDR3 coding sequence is TGTGCCGTTTGGGACAGCCATAATTCACCCCTCCACTTT. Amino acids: CAVWDSHNSPLHF.

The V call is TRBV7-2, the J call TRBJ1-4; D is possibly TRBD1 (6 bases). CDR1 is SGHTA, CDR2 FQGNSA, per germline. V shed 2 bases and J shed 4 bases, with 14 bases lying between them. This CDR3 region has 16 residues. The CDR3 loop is CASSLYFTGFNEKLFF. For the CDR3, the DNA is TGTGCCAGCAGCTTATACTTTACAGGGTTTAATGAAAAACTGTTTTTT.

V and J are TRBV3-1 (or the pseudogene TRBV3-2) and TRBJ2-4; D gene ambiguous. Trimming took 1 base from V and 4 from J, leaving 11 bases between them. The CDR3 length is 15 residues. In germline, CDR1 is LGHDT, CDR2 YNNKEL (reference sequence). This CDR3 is CASSQVGSRKNIQYF. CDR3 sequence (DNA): TGTGCCAGCAGCCAAGTCGGTTCGAGGAAAAACATTCAGTACTTC.

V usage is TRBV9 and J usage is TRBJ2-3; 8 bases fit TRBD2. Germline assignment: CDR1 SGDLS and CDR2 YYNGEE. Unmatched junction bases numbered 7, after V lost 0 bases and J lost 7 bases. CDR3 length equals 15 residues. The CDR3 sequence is CASSVGSGGRNTQYF. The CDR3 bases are TGTGCCAGCAGCGTAGGGTCGGGGGGGCGGAATACGCAGTATTTT.

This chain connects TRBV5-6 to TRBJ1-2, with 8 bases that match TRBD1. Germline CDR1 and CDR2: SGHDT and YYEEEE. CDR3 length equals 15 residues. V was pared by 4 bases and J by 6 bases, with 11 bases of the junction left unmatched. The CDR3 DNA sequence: TGTGCCAGCAGCCGCCCGACAGGGGTAGGGCATGGCTACACCTTC. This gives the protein CASSRPTGVGHGYTF.

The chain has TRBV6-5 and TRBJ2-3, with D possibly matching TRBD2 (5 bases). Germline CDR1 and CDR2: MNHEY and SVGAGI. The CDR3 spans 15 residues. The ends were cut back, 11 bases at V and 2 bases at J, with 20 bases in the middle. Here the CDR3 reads CAAAGASPPTDTQYF. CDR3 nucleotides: TGTGCCGCAGCCGGAGCTAGCCCCCCCACAGATACGCAGTATTTT.

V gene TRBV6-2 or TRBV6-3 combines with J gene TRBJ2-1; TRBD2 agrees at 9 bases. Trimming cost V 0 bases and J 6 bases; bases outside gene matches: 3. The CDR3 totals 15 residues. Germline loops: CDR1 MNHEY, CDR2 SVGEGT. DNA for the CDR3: TGTGCCAGCAGTTACTCTAGCGGGGGTACCAATGAGCAGTTCTTC. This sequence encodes CASSYSSGGTNEQFF.

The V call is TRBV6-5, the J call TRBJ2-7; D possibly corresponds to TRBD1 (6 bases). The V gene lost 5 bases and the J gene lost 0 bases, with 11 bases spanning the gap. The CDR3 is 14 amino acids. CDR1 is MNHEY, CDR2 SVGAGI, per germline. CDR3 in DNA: TGTGCCAGCAGTCCGCGGACAGACTCCTACGAGCAGTACTTC. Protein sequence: CASSPRTDSYEQYF.

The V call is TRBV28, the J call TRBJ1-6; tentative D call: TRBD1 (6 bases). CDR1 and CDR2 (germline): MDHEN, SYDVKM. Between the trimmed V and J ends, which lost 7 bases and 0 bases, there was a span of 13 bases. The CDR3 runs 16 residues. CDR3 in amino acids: CASKGGASSYNSPLHF. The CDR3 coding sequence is TGTGCCAGCAAGGGGGGGGCGAGCTCCTATAATTCACCCCTCCACTTT.

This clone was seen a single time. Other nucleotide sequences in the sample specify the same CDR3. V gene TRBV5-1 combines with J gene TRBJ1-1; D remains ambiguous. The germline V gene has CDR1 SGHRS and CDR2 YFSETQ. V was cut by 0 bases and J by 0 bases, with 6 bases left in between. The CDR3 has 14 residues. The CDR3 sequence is CASSLGGLNTEAFF. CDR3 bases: TGCGCCAGCAGCTTGGGAGGGTTGAACACTGAAGCTTTCTTT.

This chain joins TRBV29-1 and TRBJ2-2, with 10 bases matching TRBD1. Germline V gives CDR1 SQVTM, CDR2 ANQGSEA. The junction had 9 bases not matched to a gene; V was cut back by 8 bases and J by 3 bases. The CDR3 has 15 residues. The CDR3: CSPTPGTGDTGELFF. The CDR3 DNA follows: TGCAGCCCTACACCCGGGACAGGGGACACCGGGGAGCTGTTTTTT.

Written as DNA, the CDR3 is TGTGCCAGCAGCTTAAGCCCCGGGTACACTGAAGCTTTCTTT. Residues: CASSLSPGYTEAFF. V and J are TRBV7-3 and TRBJ1-1; D unresolved. V was pared by 1 base and J by 3 bases, with 9 bases between. Germline V gene lookup returns CDR1 SGHTA and CDR2 FQGTGA. The CDR3 is 14 amino acids.

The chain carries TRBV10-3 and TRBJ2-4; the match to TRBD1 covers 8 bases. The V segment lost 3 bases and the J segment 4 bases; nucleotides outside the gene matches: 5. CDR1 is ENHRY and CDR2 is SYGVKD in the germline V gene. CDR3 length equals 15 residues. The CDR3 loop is CAISEGQGAKNIQYF. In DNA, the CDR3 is TGTGCCATCAGTGAAGGGCAGGGGGCGAAAAACATTCAGTACTTC.

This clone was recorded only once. Written as DNA, the CDR3 is TGTGCCAGCTCACCACGGCAGGGGTACACTGAAGCTTTCTTT. It yields the protein CASSPRQGYTEAFF. This chain connects TRBV18 to TRBJ1-1; maybe TRBD1 (6 bases). V dropped 1 base and J dropped 3 bases, with 9 bases sitting between them. The CDR3 extends over 14 amino acids. From germline, CDR1 is KGHSH and CDR2 LQKENI.

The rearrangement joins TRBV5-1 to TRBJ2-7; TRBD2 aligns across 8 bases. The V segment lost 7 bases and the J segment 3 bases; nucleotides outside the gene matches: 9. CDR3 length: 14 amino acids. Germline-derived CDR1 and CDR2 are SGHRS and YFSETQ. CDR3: CASRRGSGDYEQYF. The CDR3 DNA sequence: TGCGCCAGCCGTCGTGGTAGCGGGGACTACGAGCAGTACTTC. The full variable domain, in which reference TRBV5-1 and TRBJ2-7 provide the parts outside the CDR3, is KAGVTQTPRYLIKTRGQQVTLSCSPISGHRSVSWYQQTPGQGLQFLFEYFSETQRNKGNFPGRFSGRQFSNSRSEMNVSTLELGDSALYLCASRRGSGDYEQYFGPGTRLTVT.

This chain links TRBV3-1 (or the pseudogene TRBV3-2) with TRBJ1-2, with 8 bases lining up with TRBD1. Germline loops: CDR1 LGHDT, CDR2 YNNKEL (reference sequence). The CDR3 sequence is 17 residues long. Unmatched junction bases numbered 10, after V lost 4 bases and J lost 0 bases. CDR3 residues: CASSPYSRGPSNYGYTF. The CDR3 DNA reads TGTGCCAGCAGCCCCTACTCCAGGGGGCCGTCTAACTATGGCTACACCTTC.

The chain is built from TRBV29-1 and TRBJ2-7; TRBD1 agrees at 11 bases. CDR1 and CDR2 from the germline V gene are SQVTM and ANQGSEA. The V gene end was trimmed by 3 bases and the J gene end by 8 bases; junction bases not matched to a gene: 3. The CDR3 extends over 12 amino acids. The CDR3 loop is CSVDGQGAQQYF. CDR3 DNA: TGCAGCGTTGATGGACAGGGGGCTCAGCAGTACTTC.

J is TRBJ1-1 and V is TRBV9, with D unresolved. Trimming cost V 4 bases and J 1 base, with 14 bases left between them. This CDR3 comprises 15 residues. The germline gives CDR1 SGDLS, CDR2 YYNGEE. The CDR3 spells CASSRGGLRNTEAFF. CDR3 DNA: TGTGCCAGCAGCAGAGGAGGGTTGAGGAACACTGAAGCTTTCTTT.

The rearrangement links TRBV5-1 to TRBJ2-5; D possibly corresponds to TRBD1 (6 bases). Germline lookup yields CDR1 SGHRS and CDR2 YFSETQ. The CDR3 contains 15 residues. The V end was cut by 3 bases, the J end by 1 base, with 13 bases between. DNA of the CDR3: TGCGCCAGCAGCTCGCAGACAGGCAGCCAAGAGACCCAGTACTTC. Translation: CASSSQTGSQETQYF.

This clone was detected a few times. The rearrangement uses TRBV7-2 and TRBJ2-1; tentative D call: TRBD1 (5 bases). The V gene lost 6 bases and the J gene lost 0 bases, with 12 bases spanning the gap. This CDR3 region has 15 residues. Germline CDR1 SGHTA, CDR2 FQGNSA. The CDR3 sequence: CASSSDSLSYNEQFF. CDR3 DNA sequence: TGTGCCAGCAGTTCCGACAGCCTCTCCTACAATGAGCAGTTCTTC.

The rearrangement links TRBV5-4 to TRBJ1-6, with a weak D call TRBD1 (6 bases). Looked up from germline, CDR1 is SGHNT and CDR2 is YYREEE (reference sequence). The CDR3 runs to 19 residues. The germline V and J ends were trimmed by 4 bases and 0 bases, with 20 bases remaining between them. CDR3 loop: CASSQGMMGMGSYNSPLHF. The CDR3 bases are TGTGCCAGCAGCCAGGGGATGATGGGTATGGGCTCCTATAATTCACCCCTCCACTTT.

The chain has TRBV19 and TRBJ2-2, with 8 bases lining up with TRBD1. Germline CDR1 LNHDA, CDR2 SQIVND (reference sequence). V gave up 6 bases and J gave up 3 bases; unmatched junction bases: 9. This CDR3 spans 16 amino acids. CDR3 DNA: TGTGCCAGTAGGCCCAGGGGGACAGGAGACACCGGGGAGCTGTTTTTT. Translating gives CASRPRGTGDTGELFF.

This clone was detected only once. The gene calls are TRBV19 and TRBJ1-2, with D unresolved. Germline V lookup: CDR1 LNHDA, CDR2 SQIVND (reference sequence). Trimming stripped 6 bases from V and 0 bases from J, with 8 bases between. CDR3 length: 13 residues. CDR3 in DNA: TGTGCCAGTAGCCCCGGGACTAACTATGGCTACACCTTC. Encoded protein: CASSPGTNYGYTF.

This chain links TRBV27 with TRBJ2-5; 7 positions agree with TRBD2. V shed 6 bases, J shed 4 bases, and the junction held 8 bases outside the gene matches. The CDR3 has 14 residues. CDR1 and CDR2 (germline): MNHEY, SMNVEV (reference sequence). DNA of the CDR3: TGTGCCAGCAGCCAAGGACGCGGGGGAGAGACCCAGTACTTC. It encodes CASSQGRGGETQYF.

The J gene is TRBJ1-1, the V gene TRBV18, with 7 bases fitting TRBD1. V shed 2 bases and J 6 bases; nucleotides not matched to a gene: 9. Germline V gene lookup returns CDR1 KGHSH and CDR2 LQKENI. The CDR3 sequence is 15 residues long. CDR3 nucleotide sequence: TGTGCCAGCTCACCAATTGGCCTAGGGACAGCTGAAGCTTTCTTT. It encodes CASSPIGLGTAEAFF.

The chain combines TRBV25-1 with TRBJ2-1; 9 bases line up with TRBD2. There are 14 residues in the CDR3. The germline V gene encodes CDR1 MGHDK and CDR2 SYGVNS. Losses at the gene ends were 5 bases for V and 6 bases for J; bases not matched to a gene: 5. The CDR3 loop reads CASSLAGPVNEQFF. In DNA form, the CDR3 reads TGTGCCAGCAGTCTAGCGGGACCTGTCAATGAGCAGTTCTTC. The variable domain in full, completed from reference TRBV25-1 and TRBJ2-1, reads EADIYQTPRYLVIGTGKKITLECSQTMGHDKMYWYQQDPGMELHLIHYSYGVNSTEKGDLSSESTVSRIRTEHFPLTLESARPSHTSQYLCASSLAGPVNEQFFGPGTRLTVL.

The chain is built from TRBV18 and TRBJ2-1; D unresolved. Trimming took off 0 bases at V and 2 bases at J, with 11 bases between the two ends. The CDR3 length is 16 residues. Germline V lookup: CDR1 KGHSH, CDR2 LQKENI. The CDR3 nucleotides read TGTGCCAGCTCACCACCGGAGAAGATTGCCTACAATGAGCAGTTCTTC. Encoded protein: CASSPPEKIAYNEQFF.